Sequencing of this TCR beta chain was carried out in a study of T cell repertoires in cytomegalovirus infection. In the study overall: Well-studied HLA-B-restricted CMV epitopes were used in the study alongside recently identified HLA-C-restricted ones. Both a matching HLA type and CMV infection were indicated by public TCR beta signatures.

Via MiXCR, TCRdb re-called the reads, giving one row per CDR3 protein. The repertoire holds 110,000 or so distinct CDR3 sequences, with 30% as singletons. Study conclusions and caveats: Totalled public TCR beta family frequency picked out people who carried CMV plus the relevant HLA. CMV-specific HLA-C-restricted TCR beta clonotypes dominated the ex vivo response.

This clonotype was counted a few times. Its target is unknown. The J segment lost 5 bases and the V segment lost 5 bases, leaving 4 bases of the junction unmatched. Germline V gene lookup returns CDR1 MGHRA and CDR2 YSYEKL. There are 13 residues in the CDR3. The clonotype originates from a human donor in good health (CMV status not recorded). Some clones in this sample may be carry-over from other donors' samples. This rearrangement joins TRBV4-1 to TRBJ1-1, with 8 bases identical to TRBD1. The source was CD8+ T cells from cultured PBMCs, collected from culture after CMV antigen stimulation. CDR3 amino acids: CASSLQGGTEAFF. CDR3 in DNA: TGCGCCAGCAGCTTACAGGGGGGAACTGAAGCTTTCTTT.